This T cell receptor (beta chain) was profiled in a study of blood T cell repertoires in COVID-19. About the study: The United States, Italy and Spain were the sources of the acute and convalescent COVID-19 samples.

Per the original methods: Reference gene primer amplification yielded estimated nucleated cell counts. Clones were read by immunoSEQ multiplex PCR, and TCRdb kept only the in-frame ones, dropping some. The DNA gave D and trimming, while V, J and clone size come from that table. The sample holds approximately 70,000 clones, about 91% seen once. The receptor was isolated from a man aged 35-49 years with COVID-19, enrolled during active disease. Sequences were obtained from peripheral blood.

CDR3 loop: CASSLGSTVNEKLFF. The CDR3 DNA sequence: TGTGCCAGCAGCTTAGGGTCAACAGTTAATGAAAAACTGTTTTTT. This chain joins TRBV7-9 and TRBJ1-4; no reliable D call. Trimming pared 1 base from V and 4 bases from J, leaving 10 bases between. The germline V gene encodes CDR1 SEHNR and CDR2 FQNEAQ (reference sequence). CDR3 size: 15 residues. Full variable domain (remainder filled in from reference TRBV7-9 and TRBJ1-4): DTGVSQNPRHKITKRGQNVTFRCDPISEHNRLYWYRQTLGQGPEFLTYFQNEAQLEKSRLLSDRFSAERPKGSFSTLEIQRTEQGDSAMYLCASSLGSTVNEKLFFGSGTQLSVL.